These 19 T cell receptor beta chains came from one sample sequenced in a study of CD8+ T cells in alopecia areata (dated by TCRdb to the late 2010s). The time point label, as the study defines it: less than 30 weeks on oral tofacitinib. Read against the paper, the sample's treatment or condition label means: oral pan-JAK inhibitor, 5-10 mg twice daily. The protocol used for the library was the immunoSEQ multiplex PCR assay. For TCR sequencing, RNA was extracted from every sample and reverse transcribed into cDNA to serve as template. Entries here come from immuneACCESS through TCRdb and include only in-frame sequences with V and J called. Some clones fail to appear in such tables; in the studies checked, an unresolved V gene covers under half of the shortfall, and the cause of the remainder is unknown. The sample includes fewer than 150,000 clones, with approximately 55% observed a single time. The biggest ten clones account for approximately 3.6% of the sample.

The sequences come from CD4+ T cells sorted from blood, collected at week 24, from a patient treated with tofacitinib. The origin of the receptors is a human donor with alopecia areata.

This clone was detected only a few times. V and J are TRBV4-1 and TRBJ2-1; 7 nucleotides agree with TRBD2. V was pared by 8 bases and J by 4 bases, with 17 bases of the junction left unmatched. The germline V gene encodes CDR1 MGHRA and CDR2 YSYEKL. The CDR3 length is 17 residues. The CDR3 bases are TGCGCCAGCGCCCCCCTATCTAGCGGCGCACCTTACAATGAGCAGTTCTTC. This codes for CASAPLSSGAPYNEQFF.

The genes are TRBV5-1 and TRBJ2-4; possibly TRBD2 for D (5 bases). Trimming pared 0 bases from V and 6 bases from J, leaving 7 bases between. Germline loops: CDR1 SGHRS, CDR2 YFSETQ. CDR3 length equals 13 residues. The DNA for the CDR3 is TGCGCCAGCAGCTTGGACAGCGGAAACATTCAGTACTTC. Translated, it gives CASSLDSGNIQYF.

V usage is TRBV10-3 and J usage is TRBJ1-1; weak D call: TRBD1 (5 bases). CDR3 length: 13 amino acids. Germline values: CDR1 ENHRY, CDR2 SYGVKD. V was pared by 7 bases and J by 2 bases, with 11 bases between. This CDR3 reads CAITWTRNTEAFF. For the CDR3, the DNA is TGTGCCATCACGTGGACAAGAAACACTGAAGCTTTCTTT.

The table lists this clone with a few counts. This chain uses TRBV6-6 with TRBJ2-7; TRBD1 agrees at 12 bases. The CDR3 covers 14 residues. Germline CDR1 reads MNHNY; CDR2 reads SVGAGI (reference sequence). The V segment lost 8 bases and the J segment 5 bases; nucleotides outside the gene matches: 7. The CDR3 reads CASRKGTGGDEQYF. The DNA of the CDR3 is TGTGCCAGCCGGAAAGGGACAGGGGGCGACGAGCAGTACTTC.

The chain joins TRBV6-6 to TRBJ1-2, with 9 positions matching TRBD1. Looked up from germline, CDR1 is MNHNY and CDR2 is SVGAGI (reference sequence). The V and J ends lost 5 bases and 5 bases, in that order; junction bases with no gene match: 6. The CDR3 covers 14 residues. CDR3 in DNA: TGTGCCAGCAGTAGCACCGGGACAGGGTATGGCTACACCTTC. Amino acids: CASSSTGTGYGYTF.

This clone has just one count. The V and J genes are TRBV6-5 and TRBJ2-5; D uncertain. V was shortened by 5 bases and J by 5 bases, with 15 bases between the two germline ends. Germline CDR1 and CDR2: MNHEY and SVGAGI. The CDR3 has 14 amino acids. CDR3 in amino acids: CASSPTGPRETQYF. The CDR3 DNA is TGTGCCAGCAGTCCCACCGGGCCGAGGGAGACCCAGTACTTC.

The CDR3 DNA reads as TGTGCCAGCAGTCCCTACGAGGAAGAGACCCAGTACTTC. This encodes CASSPYEEETQYF. V usage is TRBV6-5 and J usage is TRBJ2-5; D unclear. V was cut by 5 bases and J by 3 bases, with 10 bases left in between. CDR1 and CDR2 from the germline V gene are MNHEY and SVGAGI. The CDR3 consists of 13 residues.

The J gene is TRBJ2-5, the V gene TRBV5-1, with D uncertain. This CDR3 contains 15 residues. With 2 bases removed from V and 5 bases from J, the gap between germline ends came to 16 bases. The V gene's germline CDR1 is SGHRS and CDR2 YFSETQ. The CDR3 DNA is TGCGCCAGCAGCTTTGGGCCACAGTTAAGGGAGACCCAGTACTTC. Amino acid sequence: CASSFGPQLRETQYF.

The V and J genes are TRBV14 and TRBJ2-1, with no clear D. V was pared by 4 bases and J by 9 bases, with 10 bases between. The CDR3 runs 12 residues. Per germline, CDR1 SGHDN and CDR2 FVKESK. CDR3 residues: CASSLPDLEQFF. In DNA, the CDR3 is TGTGCCAGCAGCCTACCAGACCTTGAGCAGTTCTTC.

The chain uses TRBV4-3 and TRBJ2-1, with D possibly TRBD2 on 5 matching bases. Trimming stripped 0 bases from V and 7 bases from J, with 10 bases between. This CDR3 has 14 amino acids. Looked up from germline, CDR1 is LGHNA and CDR2 is YSLEER. The CDR3 is CASSQEEGYNEQFF. CDR3 coding DNA: TGCGCCAGCAGCCAAGAAGAGGGATATAATGAGCAGTTCTTC.

The chain is built from TRBV30 and TRBJ1-2; the D gene is possibly TRBD1 (5 bases). V dropped 2 bases and J dropped 6 bases, with 10 bases sitting between them. This CDR3 comprises 12 residues. Per germline, CDR1 GTSNPN and CDR2 SVGIG (reference sequence). CDR3 amino acids: CAWSPGGNGYTF. CDR3 sequence (DNA): TGTGCCTGGAGTCCGGGGGGGAATGGCTACACCTTC.

This clone showed up just a few times. The CDR3 reads CASSVVDTQYF. Here the CDR3 DNA reads TGTGCCAGCAGTGTGGTAGATACGCAGTATTTT. The chain uses TRBV2 and TRBJ2-3; D is uncertain. CDR1 and CDR2 (germline): SNHLY, FYNNEI. The CDR3 totals 11 residues. Trimming pared 4 bases from V and 5 bases from J, leaving 4 bases between.

The V gene is TRBV25-1, the J gene TRBJ1-2, with a tentative D call TRBD1 (6 bases). The CDR3 length is 13 residues. V gave up 4 bases and J gave up 4 bases, with 10 bases separating them. From germline, CDR1 is MGHDK and CDR2 SYGVNS. The CDR3 is CASSVTGSYGYTF. The CDR3 DNA follows: TGTGCCAGCAGTGTAACAGGGAGCTATGGCTACACCTTC.

The rearrangement links TRBV29-1 to TRBJ2-7; a possible D gene is TRBD1 (5 bases). The germline V gene has CDR1 SQVTM and CDR2 ANQGSEA. The V end was cut by 2 bases, the J end by 1 base, with 6 bases between. This CDR3 comprises 12 residues. CDR3 nucleotides: TGCAGCGTTGAACAGGGTTCCTACGAGCAGTACTTC. The encoded protein is CSVEQGSYEQYF.

This chain links TRBV15 with TRBJ1-2; D gene uncertain. The CDR3 runs to 13 residues. Germline V gene sequence: CDR1 LNHNV, CDR2 YYDKDF (reference sequence). The germline V and J ends were trimmed by 0 bases and 4 bases, with 6 bases remaining between them. DNA of the CDR3: TGTGCCACCAGCAGAGATGGGGTCTATGGCTACACCTTC. This gives the protein CATSRDGVYGYTF.

The rearrangement joins TRBV5-1 to TRBJ2-7, with 8 bases fitting TRBD1. Trimming took 4 bases from V and 1 from J; bases not matched to a gene: 10. CDR1 is SGHRS, CDR2 YFSETQ, per germline. The CDR3 is made up of 16 amino acids. CDR3 sequence reads: CASSIPRGQGSYEQYF. CDR3 DNA: TGCGCCAGCAGCATCCCCCGAGGACAGGGATCCTACGAGCAGTACTTC.

This chain joins TRBV7-6 and TRBJ1-1; D gene unclear. Germline assignment: CDR1 SGHVS and CDR2 FNYEAQ. The CDR3 runs 15 residues. Trimming shortened V by 1 base and J by 0 bases, and 9 bases separated the two germline ends. The CDR3 coding sequence is TGTGCCAGCAGCTTAGTAGGAAACGTGAACACTGAAGCTTTCTTT. Translation: CASSLVGNVNTEAFF.

The rearrangement links TRBV5-6 to TRBJ1-2; TRBD1 is a possible D gene (6 bases). There are 14 residues in the CDR3. The germline V gene has CDR1 SGHDT and CDR2 YYEEEE. Trimming cost V 0 bases and J 8 bases, with 14 bases left between them. CDR3 nucleotides: TGTGCCAGCAGCTTGGGGACAGACGTGTGGGGCTACACCTTC. Protein: CASSLGTDVWGYTF.

This clone was found a few times. The chain joins TRBV7-2 to TRBJ2-2; weak D call: TRBD1 (5 bases). Germline V gene lookup returns CDR1 SGHTA and CDR2 FQGNSA. The CDR3 consists of 15 residues. The ends were cut back, 2 bases at V and 3 bases at J, with 10 bases in the middle. CDR3 DNA sequence: TGTGCCAGCAGCTTATCAGGGTTGGACACCGGGGAGCTGTTTTTT. This codes for CASSLSGLDTGELFF.